What follows describes a single T cell receptor (beta chain). The antigen it recognizes is unknown. No base qualities exist here, and no much larger clone lies one base off it. This sample was taken from a study of cytomegalovirus exposure and HLA in healthy donors (dated by TCRdb to between 2016 and 2019). Concerning the study at large: A later analysis indicated that the 120 validation repertoires were generated on the platform also employed for the roughly 730 repertoires of the first cohort. The study aimed to test whether signatures of past pathogen exposure could be identified by cataloging public T cell receptors. Along with the approximately 650-subject first cohort, a separate validation cohort of 120 different subjects was used. The study combined high-throughput TCR immunosequencing, statistical association of individual TCRs with disease status, and machine learning to predict cytomegalovirus infection status. Points the paper makes about the study in general: In a later analysis, TCRs clustered in the first cohort were found to also tend to co-occur in the approximately 120 validation repertoires, with about 93% of cluster scores above 0. A later analysis lacked HLA typing for the validation cohort, so it scored co-occurrence in that cohort across all 110 or so repertoires. Across donors, most TCR sequences were observed very rarely, whereas some public TCRs were present in many individuals. The authors suggested that the approach could potentially be generalized to other disease states and immunological phenotypes. In the study, around 150 TCR beta chains were listed as associated with cytomegalovirus. In vitro tests confirmed that a few of the cytomegalovirus-associated TCR beta chains recognize cytomegalovirus antigens. In both the original and validation cohorts, the classifier was reported to diagnose cytomegalovirus status with high specificity and sensitivity.

Donors formed part of the validation cohort, which comprised approximately 130 subjects and was distinct from the first cohort of 690 or so subjects. The CDR3, cysteine through phenylalanine, is 16 amino acids long. CDR3 DNA is the only sequence kept; it has 48 bases, read in frame from the first base. V ends up 4 bases short and J 6 bases short, with an unmatched junction base count of 6. CDR1 and CDR2 were assigned from the germline V gene as SGHDN and FVKESK. Libraries were constructed by the immunoSEQ multiplex PCR assay. Per the original workflow: A statistical classification framework was developed to diagnose cytomegalovirus status using the catalog of TCR beta chain sequences. As stored in TCRdb, this immuneACCESS dataset retains in-frame rearrangements with V and J assigned. A fraction of the clones does not appear; measured against another copy, unresolved V genes explain less than half of the discrepancy, and the remainder lacks a known reason. For V, J and clone size, that table is used; D and trimming come from the DNA. The sample contains about 170,000 clones, around 92% of them found a single time. The top ten hold 10% of the sample.

The sequence was obtained from a woman younger than 35 in good health and CMV-seropositive. The V and J genes are TRBV14 and TRBJ2-2; 12 bases in between match TRBD2. Sequenced sample: PBMCs. Here is the DNA: TGTGCCAGCAGCCTCGGGAGACTAGCGGGAGCCGGGGAGCTGTTTTTT. This gives the protein CASSLGRLAGAGELFF.